What follows is one T cell receptor (beta chain) and its context. Its recognized antigen is unknown. No per-base quality is available; no much larger clone lies one base away. Reading the germline V gene gives CDR1 MNHNS and CDR2 SASEGT. The cysteine opens and the phenylalanine closes a CDR3 of 15 amino acids. Solely the CDR3 DNA is kept, with 45 bases framed from the first base. Trimming leaves V shorter by 4 bases and J shorter by 3 bases, with the junction holding 9 bases beyond the gene matches. These data come from a study of a mutant IDH1 vaccine in newly diagnosed glioma (dated by TCRdb to the early 2020s). Turning to the overall study: In the chemotherapy-containing groups, vaccination started alongside temozolomide cycles, whereas in patients who had radiotherapy alone it started 4-6 weeks after radiotherapy. Of the approximately 30 treated patients, approximately 62% were male and approximately 38% were female, and the mean age was around 40 years. Before enrollment, most patients had been given radiochemotherapy with temozolomide as standard therapy, while the rest had received either radiotherapy alone or temozolomide alone. Longitudinal TCRB deep sequencing was performed for some 25 treated patients wherever samples were available for exploratory analyses. Peripheral blood samples were drawn at six visits, namely V03 (baseline), V05, V07, V10, V12 and V13. Visit V12 was the week-35 safety follow-up and visit V13 was the week-47 end of study. What the research found in general, with its limitations: The authors stated that sample limitations prevented analyses of patient blood samples from being reproduced. Immune responses induced by the vaccine were seen in roughly 95% of patients across multiple MHC alleles. Availability determined which PBMC samples were chosen for TCRB deep sequencing. Changes in the top peripheral T cell clonotypes picked up by TCRB sequencing did not appear to be linked to pseudoprogression.

The library was produced with the immunoSEQ multiplex PCR assay. Following the manufacturer's protocol, the hsTCRB Kit was used to amplify rearranged TCR beta chain sequences. Sequencing of TCRB libraries was carried out on an Illumina MiSeq. In the authors' own workflow: The kit vendor's proprietary platform handled demultiplexing, trimming and gene mapping. TCRdb stores this immuneACCESS table with in-frame sequences only. Part of the clones is absent; in the studies checked, under half of the shortfall reflects unresolved V genes, and no reason is known for the rest. The V and J calls and clone size are taken from that table; D and trimming were inferred from the DNA. This sample gives around 50,000 clones in total; roughly 83% of them show up just once. Of the sample, about 4.5% falls within the top ten clones. The time point label here, explained by the study, means: week 47, end of study. A 20-mer mutant IDH1 peptide at 300 micrograms in Montanide made up each vaccine dose, which was injected subcutaneously together with topical imiquimod. Across visits V03 through V10, patients got a total of eight vaccinations, given in weeks 1, 3, 5, 7, 11, 15, 19 and 23. All donors had newly diagnosed IDH1-mutant astrocytomas of WHO grade 3 or 4 that showed loss of nuclear ATRX. The samples were drawn from NOA16, a multicentre, single-arm, open-label phase I trial in Germany that tested a mutant IDH1 peptide vaccine in humans for the first time. Genomic DNA for TCRB sequencing was isolated from EDTA blood with the DNeasy Blood and Tissue Kit.

The material sequenced was PBMCs, taken from a glioma patient whose treatment included an IDH1 peptide vaccine. This clonotype was obtained from a woman aged 30 to 39 with glioma. Some clones in this sample may be carry-over from other donors' samples. This sequence uses TRBV6-1 and TRBJ2-7; 7 central bases correspond to TRBD2. The DNA sequence is given as TGTGCCAGCAGTGTCCTAAGCGGGGCGGGCTACGAGCAGTACTTC. Translated, this gives CASSVLSGAGYEQYF.